This T cell receptor (beta chain) came from a study of siplizumab effects on memory and regulatory T cells. Whole-study context: The study paired mixed lymphocyte reactions, running them with siplizumab at around 0.94 ug/mL or without drug. Study-wide points: Sequences below about 10^-5 frequency were poorly captured. As a result, only a minor fraction of alloreactive clones mapped to unstimulated subsets. Memory cells seemed less diverse than naive T cells, which seemed major alloresponse contributors.

The protocol was immunoSEQ multiplex PCR, while the TCRdb copy is restricted to in-frame clones and leaves out a portion. Of about 13,000 clones in the sample, almost 40% were seen once. Points on this clone: Its antigen is not identified.

The cells of the mixed lymphocyte reaction underwent a roughly 6-day coculture at 37°C. This clonotype originated in a human donor in good health; the cells came from an allogeneic mixed lymphocyte reaction. The sequencing input was CFSE-low (dividing) CD8+ T cells sorted from an allogeneic mixed lymphocyte reaction.

CDR3 sequence: CASRGPYNEQFF. The CDR3 nucleotides are TGTGCCAGCAGGGGACCATACAATGAGCAGTTCTTC. The chain carries TRBV27 and TRBJ2-1; D is possibly TRBD1 or TRBD2 (5 bases each). CDR3 size: 12 residues. Germline CDR1 is MNHEY and CDR2 is SMNVEV (reference sequence). Between the trimmed V and J ends, which lost 6 bases and 4 bases, there was a span of 7 bases.